The present T cell receptor (beta chain) was sequenced within a study of blood T cell repertoires in COVID-19. Study-wide background: From T cells, B-cell-depleted T cells, or PBMCs came the material, which was cDNA or gDNA.

Original handling: By means of reference gene primer amplification, nucleated cell counts were estimated. TCRdb keeps only in-frame clones here, not all; method: immunoSEQ multiplex PCR. The V and J calls and the clone size are those of that table, but D and trimming were determined from the DNA. The sample has under 80,000 clones, 60% to 80% seen once. This CDR3 spans 16 amino acids. Germline V gene sequence: CDR1 KGHDR, CDR2 SFDVKD. The V gene lost 4 bases and the J gene lost 4 bases, with 18 bases spanning the gap. The V and J genes are TRBV24-1 and TRBJ2-5, with a possible D match to TRBD2 (6 bases). This receptor was identified in a human donor in a cohort sampled during active COVID-19. Input material: peripheral blood. CDR3 sequence: CATSETPRLGLETQYF. The CDR3 DNA follows: TGTGCCACCAGTGAGACTCCTCGACTAGGTTTAGAGACCCAGTACTTC.